This T cell receptor beta chain comes out of a study of CD8 T cells in Susac syndrome. Sequencing of TCR beta, carried out with a high-throughput approach, was applied to CD8+ and CD4+ T cells from the blood. A quantity of about 0.45 to 1 ug RNA underwent reverse transcription using random hexamers. The immunoSEQ assay covered 54 Vbeta and 13 Jbeta segments for CDR3. TCRdb reprocessed the immunoSEQ multiplex PCR reads with MiXCR, giving one entry per CDR3 protein. Among a few hundred thousand distinct CDR3 sequences, 92% were seen once, and the ten largest hold about 0.15%. This CDR3 region has 13 residues. V gave up 6 bases and J gave up 4 bases, with 9 bases separating them. The germline CDR1 and CDR2 sequences are MNHEY and SVGAGI.

The chain is built from TRBV6-5 and TRBJ1-4; D might be TRBD1 (6 bases). This receptor was identified in a human donor with multiple sclerosis. Sequencing was done on a sample of CD8+ T cells from PBMCs. In DNA, the CDR3 is TGTGCCAGCAGGACAGGTGGTAATGAAAAACTGTTTTTT. Its translation is CASRTGGNEKLFF.